The clone carrying this T cell receptor beta chain was seen many times. The sample is drawn from a study of CD8 T cells in ankylosing spondylitis. One entry per CDR3 protein results from TCRdb running MiXCR on the 5' RACE reads. The data hold a few hundred thousand distinct CDR3 sequences, with approximately 10% observed a single time. CDR1 is MRHNA and CDR2 is SNTAGT in the germline V gene. This CDR3 is 12 amino acids long. V lost 0 bases and J 17 bases, leaving 11 bases between the germline ends. The sample taken for sequencing was blood, either unsorted or a sorted T cell fraction (not recorded which). The TCR originated in a female donor with ankylosing spondylitis or in good health (not recorded which). The chain combines TRBV6-4 with TRBJ1-6, with no clear D. CDR3 loop: CASSDSSGNVHF. CDR3 DNA: TGTGCCAGCAGTGACTCGAGTGGTAATGTCCACTTT.